This T cell receptor beta chain was found in a study of vaccination effects on CD4 cells after COVID-19. The table came from immunoSEQ multiplex PCR; TCRdb's copy has only in-frame clones and leaves some out. The repertoire includes over 50,000 clones, roughly four fifths of them detected once, and about 2.5% sits in the top ten. Antigen-specific CD4+ T cells were expanded (with viral peptide pools) by the ViraFEST assay ahead of sequencing. CD4+ T cell isolation took place after approximately 11 days of culture. Nucleocapsid antibodies were negative in the vaccine recipients, who had never had SARS-CoV-2 infection. Study-wide results and caveats: Small numbers of convalescent patients limited the study. It also lacked early post-infection timepoints. Researchers report that only 1 of 255 vaccine-induced clones in healthy vaccinees cross-reacted with common cold coronaviruses. After vaccination, at late timepoints, clones induced by infection and by vaccine contracted markedly.

As concerns this clone: The antigen is not known.

Germline V CDR1 and CDR2: LGHDT, YNNKEL (reference sequence). The CDR3 has 14 residues. Unmatched junction bases numbered 7, after V lost 4 bases and J lost 5 bases. Source: CD4+ T cells from PBMCs cultured with HCoV-229E spike peptides, taken before COVID-19 vaccination. The sequence came from a human donor who received a COVID-19 vaccine. The chain carries TRBV3-1 (or the pseudogene TRBV3-2) and TRBJ2-5, with 7 nucleotides matching TRBD1. The CDR3 region has the DNA TGTGCCAGCAGCCTACCTGACAGGGTCGAGACCCAGTACTTC. Its translation is CASSLPDRVETQYF.